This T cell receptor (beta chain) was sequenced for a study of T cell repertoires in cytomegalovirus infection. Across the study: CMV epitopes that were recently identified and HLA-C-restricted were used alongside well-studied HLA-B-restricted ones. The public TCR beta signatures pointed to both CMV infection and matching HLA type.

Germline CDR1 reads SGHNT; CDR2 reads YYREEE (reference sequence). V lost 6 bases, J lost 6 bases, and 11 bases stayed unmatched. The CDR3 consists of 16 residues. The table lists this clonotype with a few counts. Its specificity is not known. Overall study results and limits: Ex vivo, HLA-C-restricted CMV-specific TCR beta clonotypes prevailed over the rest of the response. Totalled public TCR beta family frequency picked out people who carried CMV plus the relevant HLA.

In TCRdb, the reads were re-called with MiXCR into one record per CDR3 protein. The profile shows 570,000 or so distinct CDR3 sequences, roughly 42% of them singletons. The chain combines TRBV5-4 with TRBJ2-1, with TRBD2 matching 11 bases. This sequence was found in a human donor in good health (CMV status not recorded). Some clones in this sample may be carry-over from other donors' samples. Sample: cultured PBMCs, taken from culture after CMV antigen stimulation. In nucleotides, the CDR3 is TGTGCCAGCAACCCGCCCGGGACTAGCGGCCCCAATGAGCAGTTCTTC. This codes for CASNPPGTSGPNEQFF.